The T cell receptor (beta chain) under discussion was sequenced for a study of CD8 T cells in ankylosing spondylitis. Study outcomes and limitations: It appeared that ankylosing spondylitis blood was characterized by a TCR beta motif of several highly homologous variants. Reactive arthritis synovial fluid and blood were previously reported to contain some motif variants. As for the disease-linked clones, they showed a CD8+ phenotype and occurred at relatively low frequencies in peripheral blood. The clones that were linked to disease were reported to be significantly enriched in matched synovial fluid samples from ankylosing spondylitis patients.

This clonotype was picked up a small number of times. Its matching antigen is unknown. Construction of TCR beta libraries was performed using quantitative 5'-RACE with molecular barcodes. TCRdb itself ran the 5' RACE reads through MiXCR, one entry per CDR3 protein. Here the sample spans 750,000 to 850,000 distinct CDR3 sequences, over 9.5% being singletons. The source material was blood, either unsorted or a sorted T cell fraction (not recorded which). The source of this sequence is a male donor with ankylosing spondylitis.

In DNA, the CDR3 is TGTGCCAGCAGCCCGGGACTGAAGGGCTACTATGGCTACACCTTC. Translating gives CASSPGLKGYYGYTF. The V call is TRBV7-9, the J call TRBJ1-2; TRBD1 might be the D (5 bases). CDR1 is SEHNR, CDR2 FQNEAQ, per germline (reference sequence). Trimming stripped 5 bases from V and 3 bases from J, with 16 bases between. This CDR3 has 15 residues.